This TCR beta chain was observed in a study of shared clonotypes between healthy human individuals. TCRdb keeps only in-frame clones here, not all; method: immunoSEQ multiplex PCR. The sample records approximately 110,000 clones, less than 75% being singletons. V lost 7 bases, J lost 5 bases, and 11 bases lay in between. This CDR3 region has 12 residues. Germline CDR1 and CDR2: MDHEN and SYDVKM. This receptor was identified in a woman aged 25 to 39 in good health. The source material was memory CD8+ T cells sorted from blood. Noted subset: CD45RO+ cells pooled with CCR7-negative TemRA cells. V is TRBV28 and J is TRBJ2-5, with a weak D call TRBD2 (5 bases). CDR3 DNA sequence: TGTGCCAGCAAGGAGGCGCGGGAGACCCAGTACTTC. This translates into CASKEARETQYF.